This T cell receptor beta chain was identified in a study of blood T cell repertoires in COVID-19. Study context: The study drew acute and convalescent COVID-19 samples from the United States, Italy and Spain.

Clones were read by immunoSEQ multiplex PCR, and TCRdb kept only the in-frame ones, dropping some. The sample lists some 270,000 clones; approximately 84% were seen once. This clone has only one observation. The CDR3 loop spans 13 amino acids. Germline V gene data show CDR1 as SGHTA and CDR2 as FQGNSA. V was cut by 1 base and J by 4 bases, with 8 bases left in between. The Seattle site enrolled patients during active infection and followed them longitudinally. The sequencing input was peripheral blood. This clonotype was obtained from a person aged 70 to 85 with COVID-19, enrolled during active disease. The chain couples TRBV7-2 to TRBJ2-7; D is possibly TRBD2 (5 bases). The CDR3 nucleotides read TGTGCCAGCAGCTTAGGGAGGCGGTACGAGCAGTACTTC. This translates into CASSLGRRYEQYF.